This entry is about one T cell receptor (beta chain). This record belongs to a study of sequential checkpoint blockade in melanoma. Treatment specified: randomized to nivolumab then ipilimumab (arm A) or the reverse (arm B). Germline CDR1 is MRHNA and CDR2 is SNTAGT. This CDR3 comprises 15 residues. The J segment lost 6 bases and the V segment lost 5 bases, leaving 11 bases of the junction unmatched. Profiling relied on immunoSEQ multiplex PCR, and the TCRdb table lists in-frame clones only, not all of them. Of some 10,000 clones listed, around 78% are singletons. This receptor was identified in a human donor with melanoma. The chain is built from TRBV6-4 and TRBJ2-3, with 7 bases matching TRBD2. This specimen consisted of CD8+ T cells sorted from blood (inferred from file names), obtained from a patient given nivolumab and ipilimumab in sequence. CDR3 amino acids: CASSRFGEGGDTQYF. DNA of the CDR3: TGTGCCAGCAGTCGTTTCGGGGAGGGTGGTGATACGCAGTATTTT.